A single sample is the source of the 12 T cell receptor beta chains below, sequenced in a study of shared clonotypes between healthy human individuals (TCRdb year 2020). Library preparation was by the immunoSEQ multiplex PCR assay. Imported from immuneACCESS, the table was reduced by TCRdb to in-frame sequences with V and J called. These copies leave out some clones; in studies compared against another copy, an unresolved V gene accounts for under half, and the cause of the remainder is not known. The sample table records some 2.4 million clones; roughly 93% of these occur just once. 0.36% of the sample is held by the ten biggest clonotypes. The sample taken for sequencing was naive CD4+ T cells from PBMCs. The sample's cell subset or site label, decoded: CD45RA+ positively selected. These receptors were obtained from a man aged 18 to 30 in good health. Some clones in this sample may be carry-over from other donors' samples.

V is TRBV6-1 and J is TRBJ2-1, with 12 bases identical to TRBD1. Per germline, CDR1 MNHNS and CDR2 SASEGT. The trim removed 4 bases at V and 0 bases at J, leaving 10 bases unmatched. This CDR3 has 19 residues. The CDR3 nucleotides read TGTGCCAGCAGTGTGGGGACAGGGGGCCTCTTCAGCTCCTACAATGAGCAGTTCTTC. It encodes CASSVGTGGLFSSYNEQFF.

V is TRBV5-4 and J is TRBJ2-7, with 7 bases aligning to TRBD1. The CDR3 spans 15 residues. After removal of 0 bases from V and 2 bases from J, the junction contained 5 bases not matched to a gene. Germline loops: CDR1 SGHNT, CDR2 YYREEE (reference sequence). The CDR3 spells CASSLADRTPYEQYF. In nucleotides, the CDR3 is TGTGCCAGCAGCTTGGCGGACAGGACCCCCTACGAGCAGTACTTC.

This clone was observed a single time. The chain couples TRBV10-3 to TRBJ1-1, with 7 bases lining up with TRBD1. With 4 bases clipped from V and 7 bases from J, the junction kept 6 bases outside the gene matches. This CDR3 spans 13 amino acids. The germline V gene has CDR1 ENHRY and CDR2 SYGVKD. The CDR3 nucleotides are TGTGCCATCAGTGGCGAACAGGGGATTGAAGCTTTCTTT. Its protein product is CAISGEQGIEAFF.

J is TRBJ1-2 and V is TRBV6-1, with D tentatively TRBD1 (5 bases). Germline-derived CDR1 and CDR2 are MNHNS and SASEGT. This CDR3 is 15 amino acids long. The V and J ends lost 4 bases and 2 bases respectively, with 14 bases between them. CDR3 residues: CASSGLGGRNYGYTF. As DNA, the CDR3 is TGTGCCAGCAGTGGACTGGGGGGTCGGAACTATGGCTACACCTTC.

This chain connects TRBV5-1 to TRBJ2-5, with D perhaps assigned TRBD1 or TRBD2 (6 bases each). With 4 bases removed from V and 4 bases from J, the gap between germline ends came to 20 bases. The CDR3 covers 16 residues. Germline V gene lookup returns CDR1 SGHRS and CDR2 YFSETQ. The CDR3 nucleotides are TGCGCCAGCAGCGGAACAGGGACGGGAGTGGCAGAGACCCAGTACTTC. Translating gives CASSGTGTGVAETQYF.

V and J are TRBV7-9 and TRBJ1-2, with D possibly being TRBD1 (6 bases). Trimming took off 3 bases at V and 5 bases at J, with 13 bases between the two ends. The length of the CDR3 is 14 residues. The germline V gene encodes CDR1 SEHNR and CDR2 FQNEAQ (reference sequence). CDR3 region: CASSLVRTDYGYTF. CDR3 coding DNA: TGTGCCAGCAGCTTGGTCAGGACAGATTATGGCTACACCTTC.

The rearrangement links TRBV28 to TRBJ2-1, with 9 bases identical to TRBD1. This CDR3 is built from 14 residues. Germline trimming cut 6 bases from V and 4 bases from J; bases unmatched to any gene: 4. Germline CDR1 and CDR2: MDHEN and SYDVKM. This CDR3 is CASRGTGRYNEQFF. The CDR3 DNA reads as TGTGCCAGCAGGGGGACAGGGCGGTACAATGAGCAGTTCTTC.

V usage is TRBV11-2 and J usage is TRBJ2-1; D is unresolved. V was shortened by 5 bases and J by 3 bases, with 8 bases between the two germline ends. Germline CDR1 and CDR2: SGHAT and FQNNGV. CDR3 length: 13 residues. The CDR3 is CASSLQNYNEQFF. In nucleotides, the CDR3 is TGTGCCAGCAGCCTACAGAACTACAATGAGCAGTTCTTC.

V is TRBV5-1 and J is TRBJ2-1; a possible D gene is TRBD2 (6 bases). The CDR3 runs 12 residues. Deletions cut 3 bases from V and 9 bases from J, with 10 bases between. The germline V gene encodes CDR1 SGHRS and CDR2 YFSETQ. DNA for the CDR3: TGCGCCAGCAGCTCCGGACTAAGTGAGCAGTTCTTC. Translating it yields CASSSGLSEQFF.

The V call is TRBV6-5, the J call TRBJ1-4, with D maybe TRBD1 (5 bases). Germline assignment: CDR1 MNHEY and CDR2 SVGAGI. V was clipped by 4 bases and J by 8 bases, with 14 bases between them. The CDR3 has 14 residues. CDR3 coding DNA: TGTGCCAGCAGTTCGGCCAGGGTAGGGGAAAAACTGTTTTTT. Translating it yields CASSSARVGEKLFF.

The rearrangement links TRBV5-1 to TRBJ2-1, with 7 bases that match TRBD1. The CDR3 sequence is 15 residues long. V shed 0 bases and J 3 bases; nucleotides not matched to a gene: 3. The germline V gene encodes CDR1 SGHRS and CDR2 YFSETQ. In DNA form, the CDR3 reads TGCGCCAGCAGCTTGGTGGGACAGAACTACAATGAGCAGTTCTTC. Its translation: CASSLVGQNYNEQFF.

Note on this clone: The sample has other DNA sequences that encode this CDR3 too. This chain connects TRBV7-2 to TRBJ2-5; no firm D call. V dropped 1 base and J dropped 1 base, with 7 bases sitting between them. The CDR3 contains 14 residues. CDR1 is SGHTA and CDR2 is FQGNSA in the germline V gene. The CDR3 DNA is TGTGCCAGCAGCTTAGTGTCAGCCCAAGAGACCCAGTACTTC. The encoded protein is CASSLVSAQETQYF.